These T cell receptor beta chains were read from a single sample in a study of cytotoxic CD8 clonotypes in ibrutinib-treated CLL. Here immunoSEQ multiplex PCR was the method, and the copy in TCRdb shows in-frame clones only, minus some. The sample shows roughly 250,000 clones, 70% of them seen only once. Sequencing was performed on PBMCs, taken after 24 months of ibrutinib treatment. The receptor source for this set is a human donor with chronic lymphocytic leukemia. Both conserved end residues are part of each CDR3. Each record gives: D gene, V gene, J gene, clone size, CDR3 protein, CDR3 DNA. The D gene is left open where the match is weak. Clone sizes are given selectively: once, few, many, or a class where the clone is expanded.

-,TRBV2,TRBJ2-7,few,CASSDSGSIYEQYF,TGTGCCAGCAGTGATAGCGGCAGTATCTACGAGCAGTACTTC
-,TRBV18,TRBJ2-5,-,CASSPLVETQYF,TGTGCCAGCTCACCATTAGTAGAGACCCAGTACTTC
-,TRBV28,TRBJ2-1,-,CASSIGIVQFF,TGTGCCAGCAGCATCGGTATAGTGCAGTTCTTC
TRBD1,TRBV11-2,TRBJ2-7,-,CASSRPPGQGFFEQYF,TGTGCCAGCAGCCGTCCACCGGGACAGGGGTTCTTCGAGCAGTACTTC
-,TRBV18,TRBJ2-1,-,CASSQNQVSSYNEQFF,TGTGCCAGCTCACAAAATCAGGTCAGCTCCTACAATGAGCAGTTCTTC
-,TRBV30,TRBJ2-1,-,CAWSRDNEQFF,TGTGCCTGGAGTCGGGACAATGAGCAGTTCTTC
-,TRBV27,TRBJ1-4,-,CASRKNRETMKLFF,TGTGCCAGCAGAAAGAACAGGGAGACGATGAAACTGTTTTTT
-,TRBV5-1,TRBJ2-3,-,CASSQGLPRGTDTQYF,TGCGCCAGCAGCCAGGGACTCCCCCGGGGCACAGATACGCAGTATTTT
-,TRBV5-1,TRBJ2-7,-,CASRRSGTAYEQYF,TGCGCCAGCAGGCGAAGCGGCACTGCCTACGAGCAGTACTTC
-,TRBV2,TRBJ2-1,-,CASRGESGLFDEQFF,TGTGCCAGCAGGGGGGAAAGCGGGCTTTTCGATGAGCAGTTCTTC
-,TRBV29-1,TRBJ2-7,-,CSVQWTRTDAYEQYF,TGCAGCGTTCAGTGGACGAGGACTGACGCCTACGAGCAGTACTTC
TRBD2,TRBV25-1,TRBJ2-7,-,CASSGGGGTRFIEQYF,TGTGCCAGCAGCGGCGGTGGGGGGACTAGATTTATCGAGCAGTACTTC
-,TRBV6-1,TRBJ2-5,-,CASSEALDYQETQYF,TGTGCCAGCAGTGAAGCGCTCGACTACCAAGAGACCCAGTACTTC
-,TRBV5-4,TRBJ2-3,few,CASSLFPDTQYF,TGTGCCAGCAGCTTGTTCCCAGATACGCAGTATTTT
-,TRBV13,TRBJ1-3,-,CASSTSGYSGNTIYF,TGTGCCAGCAGCACTAGCGGATACTCTGGAAACACCATATATTTT
-,TRBV29-1,TRBJ1-3,-,CSVEWRGTGNTIYF,TGCAGCGTTGAATGGCGGGGTACTGGAAACACCATATATTTT
TRBD2,TRBV9,TRBJ2-5,-,CASSVGGTGGETQYF,TGTGCCAGCAGCGTAGGAGGTACGGGAGGGGAGACCCAGTACTTC
-,TRBV9,TRBJ2-3,few,CASSEGTSTDTQYF,TGTGCCAGCTCCGAGGGGACTAGCACAGATACGCAGTATTTT
-,TRBV5-1,TRBJ2-3,once,CASSFVAEPSTDTQYF,TGCGCCAGCAGCTTCGTGGCGGAACCTAGCACAGATACGCAGTATTTT
-,TRBV10-2,TRBJ2-7,-,CASSDWAGGYEQYF,TGCGCCAGCAGTGATTGGGCAGGCGGCTACGAGCAGTACTTC
TRBD2,TRBV28,TRBJ2-2,-,CASSGGGTGELFF,TGTGCCAGCTCCGGGGGAGGGACCGGGGAGCTGTTTTTT
-,TRBV2,TRBJ2-3,-,CASRPIDTDTQYF,TGTGCCAGCAGGCCCATAGACACAGATACGCAGTATTTT
-,TRBV27,TRBJ1-1,-,CASSTLGGAAQYEAFF,TGTGCCAGCAGTACCCTTGGAGGTGCAGCCCAATACGAAGCTTTCTTT
-,TRBV5-4,TRBJ2-1,-,CASSLAKGFTYNEQFF,TGTGCCAGCAGCTTGGCCAAGGGATTTACCTACAATGAGCAGTTCTTC
-,TRBV2,TRBJ2-7,-,CASTGSSYEQYF,TGTGCCAGCACGGGTAGCTCCTACGAGCAGTACTTC
-,TRBV30,TRBJ1-5,-,CAWSPGEGQPQHF,TGTGCCTGGAGTCCAGGGGAGGGTCAGCCCCAGCATTTT
TRBD2,TRBV28,TRBJ2-7,-,CASSSPGAGPLYEQYF,TGTGCCAGCAGTTCCCCCGGAGCGGGACCTCTCTACGAGCAGTACTTC
TRBD2,TRBV18,TRBJ2-7,-,CASSPSGSNYEQYF,TGTGCCAGCTCACCTAGCGGGAGTAACTACGAGCAGTACTTC
TRBD1,TRBV7-9,TRBJ2-5,many,CASSPQRAAAGGTQYF,TGTGCCAGCAGCCCCCAGAGGGCCGCTGCAGGGGGGACCCAGTACTTC
-,TRBV5-1,TRBJ1-1,-,CASSLEPGRMNTEAFF,TGCGCCAGCAGCTTGGAGCCAGGAAGGATGAACACTGAAGCTTTCTTT
-,TRBV6-6,TRBJ2-7,-,CASSYSGGSYEQYF,TGTGCCAGCAGTTACTCGGGCGGCTCCTACGAGCAGTACTTC
TRBD2,TRBV28,TRBJ2-3,-,CASSLGRTSAADTQYF,TGTGCCAGCAGTTTAGGAAGGACTAGCGCGGCAGATACGCAGTATTTT
-,TRBV30,TRBJ1-1,few,CAWSDRTDWNTEAFF,TGTGCCTGGAGTGACCGGACAGACTGGAACACTGAAGCTTTCTTT
-,TRBV28,TRBJ1-2,once,CASSLEGGSYGYTF,TGTGCCAGCAGTTTAGAGGGCGGCTCCTATGGCTACACCTTC
-,TRBV6-5,TRBJ1-1,-,CASSRTPENTEAFF,TGTGCCAGCAGTAGGACACCAGAGAACACTGAAGCTTTCTTT
-,TRBV27,TRBJ2-2,once,CASSHRTAYGTGELFF,TGTGCCAGCAGTCACCGGACGGCCTATGGGACCGGGGAGCTGTTTTTT
TRBD1,TRBV27,TRBJ2-3,-,CASSLRDRGADTQYF,TGTGCCAGCAGTTTGCGGGACAGGGGGGCAGATACGCAGTATTTT
TRBD2,TRBV28,TRBJ2-7,few,CASSRLAGDRYEQYF,TGTGCCAGCAGTAGACTAGCGGGAGACCGCTACGAGCAGTACTTC